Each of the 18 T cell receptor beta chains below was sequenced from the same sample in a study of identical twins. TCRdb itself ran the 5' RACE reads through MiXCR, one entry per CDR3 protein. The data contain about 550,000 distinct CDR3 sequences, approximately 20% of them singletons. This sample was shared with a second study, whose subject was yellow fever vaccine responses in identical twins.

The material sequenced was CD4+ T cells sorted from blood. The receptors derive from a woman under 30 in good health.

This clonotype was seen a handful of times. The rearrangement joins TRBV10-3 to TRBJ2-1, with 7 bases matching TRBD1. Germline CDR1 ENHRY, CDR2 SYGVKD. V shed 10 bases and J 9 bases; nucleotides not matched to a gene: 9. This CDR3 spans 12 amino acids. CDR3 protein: CATEDRLGEQFF. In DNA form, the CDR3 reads TGTGCCACCGAGGACAGGCTTGGTGAGCAGTTCTTC.

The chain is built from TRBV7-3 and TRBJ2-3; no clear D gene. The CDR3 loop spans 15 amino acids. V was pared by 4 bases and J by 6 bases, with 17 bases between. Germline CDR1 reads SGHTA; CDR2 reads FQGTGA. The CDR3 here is CASSWSGYLSDTQYF. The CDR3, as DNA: TGTGCCAGCAGCTGGTCGGGCTACCTATCGGATACGCAGTATTTT. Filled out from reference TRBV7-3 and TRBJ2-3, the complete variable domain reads GAGVSQTPSNKVTEKGKYVELRCDPISGHTALYWYRQSLGQGPEFLIYFQGTGAADDSGLPNDRFFAVRPEGSVSTLKIQRTERGDSAVYLCASSWSGYLSDTQYFGPGTRLTVL.

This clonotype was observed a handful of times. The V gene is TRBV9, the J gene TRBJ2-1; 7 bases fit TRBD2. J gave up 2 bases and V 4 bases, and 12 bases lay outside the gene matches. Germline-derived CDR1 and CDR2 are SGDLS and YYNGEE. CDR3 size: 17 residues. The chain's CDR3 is CASSPQLAFDTYNEQFF. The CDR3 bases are TGTGCCAGCAGCCCCCAACTAGCGTTTGATACCTACAATGAGCAGTTCTTC.

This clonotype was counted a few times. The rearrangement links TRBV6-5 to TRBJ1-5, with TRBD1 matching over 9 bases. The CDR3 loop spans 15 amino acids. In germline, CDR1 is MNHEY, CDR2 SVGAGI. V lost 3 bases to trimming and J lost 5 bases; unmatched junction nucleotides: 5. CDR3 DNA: TGTGCCAGCAGTTATAGGGGACAGGGCTATCAGCCCCAGCATTTT. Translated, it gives CASSYRGQGYQPQHF.

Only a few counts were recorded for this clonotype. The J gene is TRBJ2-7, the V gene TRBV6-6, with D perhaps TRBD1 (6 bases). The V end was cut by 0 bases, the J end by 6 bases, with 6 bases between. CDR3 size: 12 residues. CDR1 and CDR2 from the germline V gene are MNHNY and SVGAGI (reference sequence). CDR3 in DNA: TGTGCCAGCAGTTACTCAGGGGGCGAGCAGTACGTC. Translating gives CASSYSGGEQYV.

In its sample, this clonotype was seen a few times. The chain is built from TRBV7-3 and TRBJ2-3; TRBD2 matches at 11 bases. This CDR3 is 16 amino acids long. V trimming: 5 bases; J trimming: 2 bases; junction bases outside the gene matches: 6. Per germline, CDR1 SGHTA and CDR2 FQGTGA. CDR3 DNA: TGTGCCAGCAGCCGCGGGACTAGCGGACTCACAGATACGCAGTATTTT. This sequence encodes CASSRGTSGLTDTQYF.

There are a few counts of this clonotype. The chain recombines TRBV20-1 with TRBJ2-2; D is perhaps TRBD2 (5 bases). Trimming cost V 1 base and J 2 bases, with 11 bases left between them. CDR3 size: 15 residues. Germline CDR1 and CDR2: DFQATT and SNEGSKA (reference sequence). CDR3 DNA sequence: TGCAGTGCTAGAGGGCCCGGGGTAAACACCGGGGAGCTGTTTTTT. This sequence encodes CSARGPGVNTGELFF.

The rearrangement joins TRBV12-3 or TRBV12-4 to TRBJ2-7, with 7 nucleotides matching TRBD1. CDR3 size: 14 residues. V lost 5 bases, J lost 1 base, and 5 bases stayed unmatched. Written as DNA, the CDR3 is TGTGCCAGCAGTCCCCCGGGACAGTCCTACGAGCAGTACTTC. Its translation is CASSPPGQSYEQYF.

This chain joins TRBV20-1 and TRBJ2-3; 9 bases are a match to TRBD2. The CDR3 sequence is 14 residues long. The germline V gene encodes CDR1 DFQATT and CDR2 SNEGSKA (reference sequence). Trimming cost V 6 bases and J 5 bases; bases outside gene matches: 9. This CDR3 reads CSASPAGGRDTQYF. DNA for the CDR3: TGCAGTGCCTCGCCGGCGGGAGGGAGAGATACGCAGTATTTT.

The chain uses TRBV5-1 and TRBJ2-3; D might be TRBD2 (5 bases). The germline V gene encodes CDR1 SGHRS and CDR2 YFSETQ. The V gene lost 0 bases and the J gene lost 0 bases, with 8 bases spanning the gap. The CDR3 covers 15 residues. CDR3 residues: CASSLDRLSTDTQYF. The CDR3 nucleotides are TGCGCCAGCAGCTTGGACAGACTAAGCACAGATACGCAGTATTTT.

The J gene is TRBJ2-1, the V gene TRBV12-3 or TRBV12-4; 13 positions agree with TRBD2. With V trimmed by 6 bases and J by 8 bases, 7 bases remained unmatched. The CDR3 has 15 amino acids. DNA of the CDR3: TGTGCCAGCAGGGGGACTAGCGGGAATAAGCATGAGCAGTTCTTC. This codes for CASRGTSGNKHEQFF.

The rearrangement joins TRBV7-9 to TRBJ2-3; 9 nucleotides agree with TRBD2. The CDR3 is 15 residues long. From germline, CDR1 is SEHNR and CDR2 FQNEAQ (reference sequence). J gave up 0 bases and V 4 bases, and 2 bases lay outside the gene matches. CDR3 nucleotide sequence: TGTGCCAGCAGCTCGAGCGGGAGGAGCACAGATACGCAGTATTTT. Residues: CASSSSGRSTDTQYF.

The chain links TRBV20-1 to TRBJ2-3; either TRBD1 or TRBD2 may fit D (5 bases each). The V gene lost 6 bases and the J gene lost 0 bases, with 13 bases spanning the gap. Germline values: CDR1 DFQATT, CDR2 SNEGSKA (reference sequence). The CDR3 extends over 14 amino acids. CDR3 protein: CSAPGPPSTDTQYF. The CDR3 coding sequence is TGCAGTGCCCCGGGGCCGCCTAGCACAGATACGCAGTATTTT.

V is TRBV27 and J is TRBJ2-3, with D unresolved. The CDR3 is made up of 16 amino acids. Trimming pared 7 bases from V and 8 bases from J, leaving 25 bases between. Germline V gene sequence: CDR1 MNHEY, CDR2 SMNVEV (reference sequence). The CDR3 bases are TGTGCCAGCACCCCTCGTAGGGCGTCTAACCGTGCTACGCAGTATTTT. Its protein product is CASTPRRASNRATQYF.

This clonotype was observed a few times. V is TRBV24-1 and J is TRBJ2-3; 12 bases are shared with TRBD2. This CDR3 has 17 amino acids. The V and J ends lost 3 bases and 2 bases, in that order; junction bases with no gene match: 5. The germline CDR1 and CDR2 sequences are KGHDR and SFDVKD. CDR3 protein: CATSDPGLAGPTDTQYF. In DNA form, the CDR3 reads TGTGCCACCAGTGATCCTGGACTAGCGGGGCCCACAGATACGCAGTATTTT.

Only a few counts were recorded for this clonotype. CDR3 sequence (DNA): TGTGCCACCTCTCAACTGGACAGCGGGGGGAAAAATGAGCAGTTCTTC. Translated: CATSQLDSGGKNEQFF. The V and J genes are TRBV24-1 and TRBJ2-1, with 9 bases fitting TRBD2. From germline, CDR1 is KGHDR and CDR2 SFDVKD. J lost 7 bases, V lost 9 bases, and 15 bases had no gene match. This CDR3 has 16 residues.

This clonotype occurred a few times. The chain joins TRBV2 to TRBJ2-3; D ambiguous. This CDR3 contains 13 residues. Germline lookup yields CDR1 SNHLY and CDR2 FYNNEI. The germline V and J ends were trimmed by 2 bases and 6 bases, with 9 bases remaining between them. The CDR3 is CASSEISPDTQYF. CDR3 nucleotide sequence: TGTGCCAGCAGTGAAATCAGCCCCGATACGCAGTATTTT.

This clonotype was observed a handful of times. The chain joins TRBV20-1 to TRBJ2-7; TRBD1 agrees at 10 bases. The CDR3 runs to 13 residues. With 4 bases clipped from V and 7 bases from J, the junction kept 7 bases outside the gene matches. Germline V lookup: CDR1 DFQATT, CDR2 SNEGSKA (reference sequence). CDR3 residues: CSANRQGAGEQYF. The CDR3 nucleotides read TGCAGTGCTAACCGACAGGGGGCGGGGGAGCAGTACTTC.